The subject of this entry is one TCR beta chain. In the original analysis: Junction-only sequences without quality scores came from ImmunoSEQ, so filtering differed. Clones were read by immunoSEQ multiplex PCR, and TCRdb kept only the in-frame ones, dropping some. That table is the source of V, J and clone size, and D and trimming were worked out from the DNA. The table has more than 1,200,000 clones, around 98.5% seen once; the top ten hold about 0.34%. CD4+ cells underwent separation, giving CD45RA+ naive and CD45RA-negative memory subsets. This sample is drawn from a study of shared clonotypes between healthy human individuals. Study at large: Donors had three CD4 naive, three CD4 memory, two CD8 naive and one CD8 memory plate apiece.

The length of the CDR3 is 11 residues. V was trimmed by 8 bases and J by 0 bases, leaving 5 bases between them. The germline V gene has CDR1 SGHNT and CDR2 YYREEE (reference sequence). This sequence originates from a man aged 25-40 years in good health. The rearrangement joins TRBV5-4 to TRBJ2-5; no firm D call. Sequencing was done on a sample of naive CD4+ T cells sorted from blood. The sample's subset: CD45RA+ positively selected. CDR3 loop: CASQYQETQYF. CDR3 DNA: TGTGCCAGTCAGTACCAAGAGACCCAGTACTTC.